The 5 T cell receptor beta chains given below trace back to one sample, sequenced in a study of T cells in Graves' hyperthyroidism and ophthalmopathy. Template material for amplifying TCR beta CDR3 regions consisted of RNA transcripts. Initially, a first-round RT-PCR of the TCR CDR3 employed the HTBI primer set. TCRdb itself ran the multiplex PCR reads through MiXCR, one entry per CDR3 protein. The profile covers about 600,000 distinct CDR3 sequences, with 14% appearing a single time and roughly 7.7% taken by the ten largest. Specimen: blood. All receptors derive from a young woman with Graves' ophthalmopathy.

This clonotype was found many times. The rearrangement links TRBV12-3 or TRBV12-4 to TRBJ2-5; TRBD2 is a possible D gene (6 bases). The V and J ends lost 4 bases and 2 bases respectively, with 11 bases between them. The CDR3 sequence is 14 residues long. In DNA, the CDR3 is TGTGCCAGCAGTTGGGGGGACGGACAAGAGACCCAGTACTTC. Protein sequence: CASSWGDGQETQYF.

V is TRBV19 and J is TRBJ1-5; 7 bases align to TRBD1. V shed 7 bases and J 4 bases; nucleotides not matched to a gene: 16. CDR3 length: 17 residues. From germline, CDR1 is LNHDA and CDR2 SQIVND (reference sequence). The CDR3 loop is CASKDFTGAGANQPQHF. DNA of the CDR3: TGTGCCAGTAAGGACTTTACAGGGGCAGGTGCAAATCAGCCCCAGCATTTT.

This clonotype was recorded a few times. The chain combines TRBV10-3 with TRBJ2-7; D possibly corresponds to TRBD1 (5 bases). CDR1 and CDR2 from the germline V gene are ENHRY and SYGVKD. CDR3 length: 11 amino acids. V lost 6 bases and J 4 bases, leaving 7 bases between the germline ends. CDR3 DNA sequence: TGTGCCATCAGGCAGGGTTACGAGCAGTACTTC. Amino acids: CAIRQGYEQYF.

This clonotype was seen repeatedly, ten times or more. This sequence joins TRBV28 and TRBJ2-5, with 8 bases matching TRBD2. In germline, CDR1 is MDHEN, CDR2 SYDVKM. V shed 7 bases, J shed 5 bases, and the junction held 9 bases outside the gene matches. This CDR3 has 14 amino acids. CDR3 region: CASTVGLARETQYF. The CDR3 region has the DNA TGTGCCAGCACCGTTGGACTAGCCCGGGAGACCCAGTACTTC.

As DNA, the CDR3 is TGTGCCAGCTCGGGAGTAGGACAAGCGGGAGTAATAAATGAGCAGTTCTTC. Encoded protein: CASSGVGQAGVINEQFF. The chain is built from TRBV18 and TRBJ2-1; 8 bases line up with TRBD2. CDR1 KGHSH and CDR2 LQKENI come from the germline V gene. The V segment lost 6 bases and the J segment 7 bases; nucleotides outside the gene matches: 17. This CDR3 contains 17 residues.